These T cell receptor beta chains were read from a single sample in a study of blood T cell repertoires in COVID-19. The method was immunoSEQ multiplex PCR; TCRdb's version includes in-frame clones alone and lacks a portion of them. The table records roughly 65,000 clones, around 83% of them present only once. The specimen was peripheral blood. These receptors all stem from a man aged 45-65 years with acute or convalescent COVID-19. The CDR3 runs from the conserved cysteine through the conserved F or W. A D gene is named only where the DNA matches it firmly. Clone size, where shown, is once, few, many, or a class for clones that have expanded.

J gene	V gene	D gene	clone size	CDR3 protein	CDR3 DNA
TRBJ2-1	TRBV6-1	TRBD1	-	CASSDVLRTGAYNEQFF	TGTGCCAGCAGTGATGTATTGCGCACAGGGGCCTACAATGAGCAGTTCTTC
TRBJ2-1	TRBV6-5	-	-	CASSRRGNEQFF	TGTGCCAGCAGTCGCAGGGGCAATGAGCAGTTCTTC
TRBJ2-1	TRBV7-9	TRBD2	once	CASSLGRLAGVNNEQFF	TGTGCCAGCAGCTTAGGCAGACTAGCGGGAGTGAACAATGAGCAGTTCTTC
TRBJ1-1	TRBV28	-	-	CASSLNSRFTLNTEAFF	TGTGCCAGCAGTTTAAACAGTAGGTTTACACTGAACACTGAAGCTTTCTTT
TRBJ2-7	TRBV27	TRBD1	-	CASSLRTGGSYEQYF	TGTGCCAGCAGTTTACGGACAGGGGGCTCCTACGAGCAGTACTTC
TRBJ1-1	TRBV14	TRBD1	few	CASSQDRGGPEAFF	TGTGCCAGCAGCCAGGACAGGGGAGGCCCTGAAGCTTTCTTT
TRBJ2-1	TRBV11-2	-	once	CASSLDEGVLFEQFF	TGTGCCAGCAGCTTAGATGAGGGAGTCCTCTTTGAGCAGTTCTTC
TRBJ2-1	TRBV2	-	-	CASSDYEQFF	TGTGCCAGCAGTGACTATGAGCAGTTCTTC
TRBJ1-2	TRBV9	-	-	CASSVVRDYGYTF	TGTGCCAGCAGCGTAGTGCGAGATTATGGCTACACCTTC
TRBJ2-1	TRBV13	-	-	CASSLGVSGHSYNEQFF	TGTGCCAGCAGCTTAGGTGTTAGCGGACACTCCTACAATGAGCAGTTCTTC
TRBJ2-1	TRBV4-2	-	-	CASSQDLEGGRDEQFF	TGTGCCAGCAGCCAAGATCTCGAGGGGGGGAGGGATGAGCAGTTCTTC
TRBJ2-5	TRBV15	-	-	CATSRDRQVAETQYF	TGTGCCACCAGCAGAGATCGGCAGGTGGCGGAGACCCAGTACTTC
TRBJ2-3	TRBV9	-	-	CASSEGHQDRLGSHRTDTQYF	TGTGCCAGCAGCGAGGGGCATCAGGACAGACTGGGCTCGCACCGCACAGATACGCAGTATTTT
TRBJ2-1	TRBV2	TRBD1	-	CASSATGKNEQFF	TGTGCCAGCAGTGCGACAGGGAAAAATGAGCAGTTCTTC